This T cell receptor (beta chain) was identified in a study of graft-versus-host responses after intestinal transplantation (dated by TCRdb to about 2021). Background on the whole study: Recipients received multivisceral, liver-intestinal, or isolated intestinal transplants. Every recipient was given anti-thymocyte globulin induction, then maintenance tacrolimus and steroids for about three years. After intestinal transplantation, graft-versus-host and host-versus-graft alloreactive T cell clones in the graft, circulation and bone marrow were tracked using bulk TCR-beta CDR3 sequencing. To identify alloreactive clones, pre-transplant mixed lymphocyte reaction products were sequenced and then compared with unstimulated pre-transplant donor and recipient T cells. The cohort enrolled about two dozen intestinal transplant recipients including one retransplant, and 3 patients lacking pretransplant specimens were excluded. A peak of at least 4% donor T cells among recipient peripheral blood mononuclear cells was the definition used for donor T cell macrochimerism. Samples from a few later patients were sequenced in-house on an Illumina MiSeq with MiXCR processing rather than by the commercial service. On the study overall, not on this receptor specifically: The relatively low number and heterogeneity of intestinal transplant patients limited the conclusions. Early after transplant, declines in HvG clones were associated with peak levels of circulating GvH clones. GvH clones were detected in recipient bone marrow, and some of these GvH clones were observed earlier in ileal mucosa or blood, consistent with an intestinal mucosal origin. In patients with donor T cell macrochimerism, the allografts had high GvH to HvG T cell clonal ratios.

For this clone: What antigen it recognizes has not been identified. No much larger clone is present one base from it, and per-base qualities are unavailable.

The library was produced with the immunoSEQ multiplex PCR assay. For most patients, genomic DNA was isolated with the Qiagen DNeasy Blood and Tissue Kit and sent frozen to Adaptive Biotechnologies for TCR sequencing. For most patients, genomic DNA was subjected to high-throughput TCR-beta CDR3 sequencing by Adaptive Biotechnologies. Concerning the study's data processing: Adaptive's ImmunoSEQ software was the source of the TCR sequencing data for 15 to 20 patients, while a few other patients were processed with MiXCR and VDJtools. To correct CD4 versus CD8 sorting errors, any sequence found in both subsets at a frequency ratio below 5:1 was removed. CDR3 nucleotide sequences shared between donor and recipient were removed because their origin could not be assigned. Alloreactive clones required at least 2-fold expansion over unstimulated cells and minimum CFSE-low frequency of 0.002% (template counts) or 0.001% (read counts). A clone was considered mappable if detected in the sequenced pre-transplant spleen, lymph node, or MLR CFSE-low populations of the donor or recipient. The cumulative frequency of alloreactive clones was calculated as a percentage of all sequences, weighted by copy number. TCRdb took this table from immuneACCESS and kept in-frame rearrangements with V and J called. Such tables lack part of the clones; where checked against another copy, unresolved V genes explain under half of the gap, and the rest is unexplained. Clonal size and the V and J genes are those of that table, whereas D and trimming came from the DNA. The sample includes 99,000 or so clones, with more than 85% observed a single time. The ten biggest clones cover about 1% of the sample.

The CDR3 spans 12 residues, from the cysteine through the phenylalanine. Of all the DNA, just the CDR3 is kept, 36 bases in frame from base 1. The V end loses 8 bases and the J end loses 8 bases, and a stretch of 12 bases separates them. CDR1 and CDR2, looked up from the germline V gene (reference sequence), are SEHNR and FQNEAQ. According to the study, the label for this sample's time point signals: cells obtained before transplantation from donor or recipient. CD3+CD4+ and CD3+CD8+ populations were FACS-sorted from unstimulated pre-transplant donor and recipient cells taken from spleen or lymph nodes.

The TCR was taken from a human donor who received an intestinal transplant. This material consisted of unstimulated CD4+ T cells sorted from spleen or lymph node cells, taken before intestinal transplant. The V and J segments used are TRBV7-9 and TRBJ2-2; the D gene identity is not certain. For the CDR3, the sequence is CASPQAQGELFF. At the DNA level, the sequence is TGTGCCAGCCCTCAGGCACAGGGGGAGCTGTTTTTT.